One and the same sample provided the 28 T cell receptor beta chains below, sequenced in a study of T-cell reconstitution after alpha-beta-depleted transplantation in children. Unique molecular identifiers were incorporated into the prepared TCRbeta library. TCRdb fed the PCR reads into MiXCR, producing one record per CDR3 protein. The data contain almost 250,000 distinct CDR3 sequences, about a quarter of them singletons. The starting material was PBMCs, obtained before TCRalphabeta/CD19-depleted stem cell transplant. These receptors all stem from a girl under 10 years old with Fanconi anemia, due to receive a stem cell transplant.

This clonotype was counted only a few times. The genes are TRBV10-3 and TRBJ2-3; 7 nucleotides match TRBD2. Germline V gene data show CDR1 as ENHRY and CDR2 as SYGVKD. After removal of 3 bases from V and 2 bases from J, the junction contained 5 bases not matched to a gene. The CDR3 spans 15 residues. The CDR3 coding sequence is TGTGCCATCAGTGAAGGGCGGGAGTTCACAGATACGCAGTATTTT. The encoded protein is CAISEGREFTDTQYF.

V gene TRBV6-1 combines with J gene TRBJ2-6; unclear D gene. CDR3 length: 16 amino acids. Germline CDR1 MNHNS, CDR2 SASEGT. Trimming took 2 bases from V and 0 from J, leaving 8 bases between them. In DNA form, the CDR3 reads TGTGCCAGCAGTGAAATTAGGTTCTCTGGGGCCAACGTCCTGACTTTC. It encodes CASSEIRFSGANVLTF.

Points on this clonotype: Possible read error: a much larger clone is one base away. This rearrangement joins TRBV7-9 to TRBJ2-7; 10 bases are shared with TRBD1. Trimming removed 10 bases from V and 2 bases from J; junction bases left unmatched: 2. Germline lookup yields CDR1 SEHNR and CDR2 FQNEAQ (reference sequence). CDR3 size: 12 residues. CDR3 amino acids: CATGTGAYEQYF. CDR3 DNA sequence: TGTGCCACCGGGACAGGGGCCTACGAGCAGTACTTC. Combining the CDR3 with reference TRBV7-9 and TRBJ2-7 gives the whole variable domain DTGVSQNPRHKITKRGQNVTFRCDPISEHNRLYWYRQTLGQGPEFLTYFQNEAQLEKSRLLSDRFSAERPKGSFSTLEIQRTEQGDSAMYLCATGTGAYEQYFGPGTRLTVT.

This clonotype was found many times. This chain joins TRBV7-9 and TRBJ1-2; D gene uncertain. Germline values: CDR1 SEHNR, CDR2 FQNEAQ (reference sequence). CDR3 length: 13 amino acids. V was pared by 1 base and J by 1 base, with 4 bases between. The CDR3 region is CASSLEDNYGYTF. The CDR3 nucleotides are TGTGCCAGCAGCTTAGAGGATAACTATGGCTACACCTTC.

This chain links TRBV29-1 with TRBJ2-7, with 11 nucleotides matching TRBD2. V lost 5 bases and J lost 1; bases outside the gene matches: 4. From germline, CDR1 is SQVTM and CDR2 ANQGSEA. This CDR3 has 14 residues. The DNA for the CDR3 is TGCAGCGTTTTGGGACTAGCGGCTTCCTACGAGCAGTACTTC. It codes for CSVLGLAASYEQYF.

The chain uses TRBV18 and TRBJ2-3; D ambiguous. Germline V gene sequence: CDR1 KGHSH, CDR2 LQKENI. The CDR3 is 14 amino acids. V shed 6 bases and J shed 2 bases, with 12 bases lying between them. The CDR3 DNA reads as TGTGCCAGCTCCGAGATGGGGAACACAGATACGCAGTATTTT. It translates to CASSEMGNTDTQYF.

This clonotype was picked up many times. CDR3: CASTGQLNTEAFF. The CDR3 DNA reads TGTGCCAGCACCGGACAGCTGAACACTGAAGCTTTCTTT. The V and J genes are TRBV6-5 and TRBJ1-1; D possibly corresponds to TRBD1 (6 bases). The germline CDR1 and CDR2 sequences are MNHEY and SVGAGI. V gave up 7 bases and J gave up 0 bases, with 9 bases separating them. This CDR3 spans 13 amino acids.

This chain uses TRBV27 with TRBJ1-5; 9 bases map to TRBD1. The germline V gene has CDR1 MNHEY and CDR2 SMNVEV (reference sequence). The CDR3 consists of 14 residues. Trimming took 8 bases from V and 4 from J; bases not matched to a gene: 6. CDR3 DNA sequence: TGTGCCAGCGCCCGACAGGGGGTAAATCAGCCCCAGCATTTT. Translated, it gives CASARQGVNQPQHF.

This clonotype was seen only a few times. CDR3: CASSSGGQVTPYEQYF. CDR3 DNA: TGTGCCAGCAGCTCCGGAGGACAGGTCACCCCTTACGAGCAGTACTTC. This chain uses TRBV7-9 with TRBJ2-7; 7 bases line up with TRBD1. CDR1 SEHNR and CDR2 FQNEAQ come from the germline V gene (reference sequence). This CDR3 is 16 amino acids long. The J segment lost 4 bases and the V segment lost 4 bases, leaving 13 bases of the junction unmatched. Using reference TRBV7-9 and TRBJ2-7 for the parts outside the CDR3, the full variable domain is DTGVSQNPRHKITKRGQNVTFRCDPISEHNRLYWYRQTLGQGPEFLTYFQNEAQLEKSRLLSDRFSAERPKGSFSTLEIQRTEQGDSAMYLCASSSGGQVTPYEQYFGPGTRLTVT.

The CDR3 nucleotides are TGTGCCAGCAGCTTAATCGAGGCAGCGAACACCGGGGAGCTGTTTTTT. This sequence encodes CASSLIEAANTGELFF. The rearrangement links TRBV11-2 to TRBJ2-2; D is unresolved. V was pared by 2 bases and J by 0 bases, with 10 bases between. CDR3 size: 16 residues. Germline V gives CDR1 SGHAT, CDR2 FQNNGV.

This clonotype has just a few counts. The chain couples TRBV18 to TRBJ2-5; 8 nucleotides line up with TRBD1. V shed 1 base, J shed 3 bases, and the junction held 4 bases outside the gene matches. The CDR3 is made up of 15 amino acids. The germline gives CDR1 KGHSH, CDR2 LQKENI. In nucleotides, the CDR3 is TGTGCCAGCTCACCACGACAGGGGTGGGAAGAGACCCAGTACTTC. Translating it yields CASSPRQGWEETQYF.

The V call is TRBV20-1, the J call TRBJ2-5, with 8 bases that match TRBD2. This CDR3 comprises 13 residues. CDR1 and CDR2 (germline): DFQATT, SNEGSKA (reference sequence). Losses at the gene ends were 5 bases for V and 5 bases for J; bases not matched to a gene: 7. CDR3 DNA sequence: TGCAGTGCTCTCCGAGCGGGAGCGGAGACCCAGTACTTC. It yields the protein CSALRAGAETQYF.

Ten or more counts support this clonotype. This chain connects TRBV28 to TRBJ2-7, with D hard to call. From germline, CDR1 is MDHEN and CDR2 SYDVKM. The CDR3 sequence is 14 residues long. V lost 6 bases and J 2 bases, leaving 14 bases between the germline ends. CDR3 loop: CASSPVGFTYEQYF. CDR3 DNA sequence: TGTGCCAGCAGCCCGGTAGGGTTTACCTACGAGCAGTACTTC.

This clonotype was counted ten times or more. The chain has TRBV29-1 and TRBJ2-3, with D unclear. CDR3 length: 10 amino acids. Trimming cost V 3 bases and J 7 bases, with 5 bases left between them. The germline CDR1 and CDR2 sequences are SQVTM and ANQGSEA. The CDR3 is CSVDGNTQYF. For the CDR3, the DNA is TGCAGCGTTGATGGTAATACGCAGTATTTT.

The chain uses TRBV7-3 and TRBJ2-5; D may be TRBD2 (6 bases). V was shortened by 5 bases and J by 5 bases, with 12 bases between the two germline ends. The CDR3 length is 13 residues. In germline, CDR1 is SGHTA, CDR2 FQGTGA. The CDR3 loop reads CASSAGSGETQYF. CDR3 nucleotides: TGTGCCAGCAGCGCGGGGTCGGGTGAGACCCAGTACTTC.

This clonotype was seen repeatedly, ten times or more. CDR3 protein: CSAFRLAGNYEQYF. CDR3 coding DNA: TGCAGTGCTTTCCGACTAGCGGGAAACTACGAGCAGTACTTC. The genes are TRBV20-1 and TRBJ2-7; 11 bases map to TRBD2. The germline V gene encodes CDR1 DFQATT and CDR2 SNEGSKA (reference sequence). The V and J ends lost 5 bases and 3 bases, in that order; junction bases with no gene match: 6. This CDR3 contains 14 residues.

The CDR3 loop reads CASSPFQLAGGGNEQFF. DNA for the CDR3: TGTGCCAGCAGCCCCTTCCAACTAGCGGGGGGGGGAAATGAGCAGTTCTTC. The chain links TRBV7-2 to TRBJ2-1, with 13 bases matching TRBD2. V was pared by 5 bases and J by 7 bases, with 11 bases of the junction left unmatched. Germline V gene sequence: CDR1 SGHTA, CDR2 FQGNSA. CDR3 length: 17 residues.

The chain is built from TRBV18 and TRBJ1-5, with a weak D call TRBD1 (5 bases). The germline CDR1 and CDR2 sequences are KGHSH and LQKENI. V shed 5 bases and J shed 3 bases, with 17 bases lying between them. This CDR3 is built from 16 residues. The CDR3 bases are TGTGCCAGCTCAGGGGCCGCCACCAACTACAATCAGCCCCAGCATTTT. This translates into CASSGAATNYNQPQHF.

The genes are TRBV20-1 and TRBJ2-5; D ambiguous. Germline V CDR1 and CDR2: DFQATT, SNEGSKA (reference sequence). Trimming left V 7 bases short and J 5 bases short, with 11 bases between. The CDR3 covers 11 residues. The CDR3 spells CSVPIVETQYF. The CDR3 coding sequence is TGCAGTGTCCCGATAGTGGAGACCCAGTACTTC.

The chain employs TRBV12-3 or TRBV12-4 and TRBJ2-4, with 8 positions matching TRBD2. Trimming cost V 5 bases and J 5 bases; bases outside gene matches: 11. CDR3 length: 16 residues. In DNA form, the CDR3 reads TGTGCCAGCAGTCCCTTGGGGGGAGCGGGGGAAAACATTCAGTACTTC. Protein sequence: CASSPLGGAGENIQYF.

The V gene is TRBV2, the J gene TRBJ2-1; 11 positions agree with TRBD2. The germline CDR1 and CDR2 sequences are SNHLY and FYNNEI. The CDR3 sequence is 15 residues long. V shed 4 bases, J shed 5 bases, and the junction held 4 bases outside the gene matches. The DNA for the CDR3 is TGTGCCAGCAGTGGACGACTAGCGGGGAACAATGAGCAGTTCTTC. Residues: CASSGRLAGNNEQFF.

V is TRBV20-1 and J is TRBJ2-1; the match to TRBD1 covers 7 bases. The junction had 3 bases not matched to a gene; V was cut back by 3 bases and J by 1 base. This CDR3 is 14 amino acids long. Germline CDR1 is DFQATT and CDR2 is SNEGSKA (reference sequence). The CDR3 bases are TGCAGTGCTAGTGGGGGACAGTCCTACAATGAGCAGTTCTTC. Residues: CSASGGQSYNEQFF.

In the case of this clonotype: The junction does not match germline at one end; this may be a read error. V gene TRBV20-1 combines with J gene TRBJ1-2; 10 bases match TRBD1. The CDR3 contains 16 residues. Germline CDR1 and CDR2: DFQATT and SNEGSKA (reference sequence). This CDR3 reads CCARDLPTGGFYGYTF. The CDR3 region has the DNA TGCTGTGCTAGAGACCTTCCGACAGGGGGCTTCTATGGCTACACCTTC.

This clonotype was seen at least ten times. The rearrangement uses TRBV7-9 and TRBJ1-1; the D gene is possibly TRBD1 (5 bases). The CDR3 totals 13 residues. V lost 5 bases and J lost 3, with 10 bases in between. Germline V lookup: CDR1 SEHNR, CDR2 FQNEAQ (reference sequence). CDR3 loop: CASSGDADTEAFF. The CDR3 nucleotides are TGTGCCAGCAGCGGGGACGCGGACACTGAAGCTTTCTTT.

The chain uses TRBV5-1 and TRBJ2-3; 7 positions agree with TRBD1. The V gene end was trimmed by 4 bases and the J gene end by 5 bases; junction bases not matched to a gene: 10. Looked up from germline, CDR1 is SGHRS and CDR2 is YFSETQ. CDR3 length: 15 amino acids. Here the CDR3 reads CASSPGGPSGDTQYF. The CDR3 region has the DNA TGCGCCAGCAGCCCAGGGGGACCTTCGGGAGATACGCAGTATTTT.

In this sample, this clonotype turned up a few times. V is TRBV7-3 and J is TRBJ2-7, with 7 bases lining up with TRBD1. Unmatched junction bases numbered 13, after V lost 1 base and J lost 4 bases. This CDR3 region has 17 residues. Germline V gene lookup returns CDR1 SGHTA and CDR2 FQGTGA. For the CDR3, the DNA is TGTGCCAGCAGCTTAAAACCCATTGGGACAGTTGAATACGAGCAGTACTTC. Translating gives CASSLKPIGTVEYEQYF.

J is TRBJ2-3 and V is TRBV2, with 8 bases aligning to TRBD2. This CDR3 contains 16 residues. After removal of 7 bases from V and 0 bases from J, the junction contained 9 bases not matched to a gene. Germline CDR1 is SNHLY and CDR2 is FYNNEI. CDR3 DNA sequence: TGTGCCAGCATCACCTTAGCGGGACCCAGCACAGATACGCAGTATTTT. Encoded protein: CASITLAGPSTDTQYF.

This clonotype was observed a single time. The J gene is TRBJ1-5, the V gene TRBV12-3 or TRBV12-4; D is perhaps TRBD1 (6 bases). CDR3 length: 18 amino acids. V lost 5 bases to trimming and J lost 1 base, with 21 bases between them. CDR3 nucleotide sequence: TGTGCCAGCAGTGAACGGACAGCTCTGGCTTTAAGCAATCAGCCCCAGCATTTT. This translates into CASSERTALALSNQPQHF.